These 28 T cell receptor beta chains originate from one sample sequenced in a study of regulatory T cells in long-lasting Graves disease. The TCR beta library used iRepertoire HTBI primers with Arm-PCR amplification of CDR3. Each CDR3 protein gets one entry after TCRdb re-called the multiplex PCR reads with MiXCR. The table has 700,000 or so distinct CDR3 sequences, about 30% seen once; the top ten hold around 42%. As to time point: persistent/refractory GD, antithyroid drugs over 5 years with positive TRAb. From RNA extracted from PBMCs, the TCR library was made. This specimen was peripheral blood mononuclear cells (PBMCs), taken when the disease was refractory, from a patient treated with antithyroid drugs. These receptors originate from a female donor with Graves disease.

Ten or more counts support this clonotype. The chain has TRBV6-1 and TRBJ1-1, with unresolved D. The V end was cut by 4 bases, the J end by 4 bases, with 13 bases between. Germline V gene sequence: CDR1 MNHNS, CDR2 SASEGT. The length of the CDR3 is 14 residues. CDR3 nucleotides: TGTGCCAGCAGTGTTGAGACTATGGGCACTGAAGCTTTCTTT. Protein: CASSVETMGTEAFF.

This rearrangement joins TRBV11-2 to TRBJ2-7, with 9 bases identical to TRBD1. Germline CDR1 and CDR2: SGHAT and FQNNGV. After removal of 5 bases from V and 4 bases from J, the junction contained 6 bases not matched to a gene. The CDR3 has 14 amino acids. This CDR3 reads CASSHRGRAYEQYF. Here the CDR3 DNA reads TGTGCCAGCAGCCACAGGGGGCGGGCGTACGAGCAGTACTTC.

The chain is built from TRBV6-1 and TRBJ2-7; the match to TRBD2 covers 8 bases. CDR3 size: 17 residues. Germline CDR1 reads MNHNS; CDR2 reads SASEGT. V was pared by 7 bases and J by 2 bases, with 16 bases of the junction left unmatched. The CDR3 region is CASTFSGGGTQTYEQYF. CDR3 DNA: TGTGCCAGCACCTTCTCGGGAGGGGGGACACAGACCTACGAGCAGTACTTC.

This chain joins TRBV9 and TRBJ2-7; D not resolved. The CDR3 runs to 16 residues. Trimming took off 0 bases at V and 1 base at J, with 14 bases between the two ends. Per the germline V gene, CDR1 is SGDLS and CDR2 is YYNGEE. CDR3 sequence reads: CASSVGGGATSYEQYF. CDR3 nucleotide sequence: TGTGCCAGCAGCGTAGGTGGCGGCGCCACATCCTACGAGCAGTACTTC.

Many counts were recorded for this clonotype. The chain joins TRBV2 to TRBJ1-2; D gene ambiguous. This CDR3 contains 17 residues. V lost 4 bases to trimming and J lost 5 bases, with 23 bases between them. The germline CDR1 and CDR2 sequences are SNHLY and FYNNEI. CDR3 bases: TGTGCCAGCAGTGGCCCCTCCGGTACAGTCGGATATTATGGCTACACCTTC. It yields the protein CASSGPSGTVGYYGYTF.

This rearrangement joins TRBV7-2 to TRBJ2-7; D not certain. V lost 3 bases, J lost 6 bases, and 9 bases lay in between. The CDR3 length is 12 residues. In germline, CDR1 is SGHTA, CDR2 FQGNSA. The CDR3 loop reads CASSFRSAEQYF. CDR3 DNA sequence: TGTGCCAGCAGCTTTAGAAGCGCCGAGCAGTACTTC.

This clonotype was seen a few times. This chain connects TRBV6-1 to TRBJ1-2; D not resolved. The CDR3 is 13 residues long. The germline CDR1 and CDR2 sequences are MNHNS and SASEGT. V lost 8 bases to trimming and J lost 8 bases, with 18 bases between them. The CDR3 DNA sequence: TGTGCCAGCGGCTGGACTACTCCGGAGGGCTACACCTTC. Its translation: CASGWTTPEGYTF.

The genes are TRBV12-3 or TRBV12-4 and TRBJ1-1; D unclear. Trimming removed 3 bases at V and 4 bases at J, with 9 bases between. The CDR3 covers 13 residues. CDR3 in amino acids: CASSFTRVTEAFF. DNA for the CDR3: TGTGCCAGCAGTTTTACGAGGGTCACTGAAGCTTTCTTT.

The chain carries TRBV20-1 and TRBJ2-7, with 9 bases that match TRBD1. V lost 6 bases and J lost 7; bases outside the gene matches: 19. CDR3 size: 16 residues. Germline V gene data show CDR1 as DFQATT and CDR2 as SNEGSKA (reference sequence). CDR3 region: CSAGGFKTGQGNEQYF. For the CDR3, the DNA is TGCAGTGCGGGGGGGTTCAAAACGGGACAGGGCAATGAGCAGTACTTC.

The CDR3 DNA reads as TGTGCCAGCAGCTTAGTCTTCGGGGGCGGTCACGGCTACACCTTC. Residues: CASSLVFGGGHGYTF. The V and J genes are TRBV7-2 and TRBJ1-2, with D maybe TRBD1 (6 bases). Germline V gives CDR1 SGHTA, CDR2 FQGNSA. V was pared by 1 base and J by 8 bases, with 17 bases between. The CDR3 runs to 15 residues.

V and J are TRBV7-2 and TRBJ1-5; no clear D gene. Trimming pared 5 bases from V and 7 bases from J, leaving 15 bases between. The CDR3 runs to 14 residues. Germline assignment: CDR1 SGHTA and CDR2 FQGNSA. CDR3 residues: CASSQSTVRQPQHF. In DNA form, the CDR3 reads TGTGCCAGCAGCCAAAGTACGGTGCGGCAGCCCCAGCATTTT.

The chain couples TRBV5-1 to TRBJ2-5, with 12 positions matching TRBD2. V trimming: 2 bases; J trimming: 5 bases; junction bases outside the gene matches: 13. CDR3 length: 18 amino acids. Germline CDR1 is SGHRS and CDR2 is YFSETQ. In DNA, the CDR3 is TGCGCCAGCAGCTTCGGGACTACACCGGGACTAGCGGGCGAGACCCAGTACTTC. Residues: CASSFGTTPGLAGETQYF.

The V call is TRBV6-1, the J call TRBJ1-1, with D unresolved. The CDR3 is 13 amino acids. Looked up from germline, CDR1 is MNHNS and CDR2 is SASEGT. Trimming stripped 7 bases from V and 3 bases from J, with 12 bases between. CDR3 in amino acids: CASKVQLDTEAFF. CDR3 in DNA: TGTGCCAGCAAGGTACAGCTCGACACTGAAGCTTTCTTT.

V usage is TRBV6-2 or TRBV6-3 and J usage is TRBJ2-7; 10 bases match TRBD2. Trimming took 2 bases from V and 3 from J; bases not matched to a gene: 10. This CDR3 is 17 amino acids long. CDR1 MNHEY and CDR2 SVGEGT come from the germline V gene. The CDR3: CASSYPLAGDSVYEQYF. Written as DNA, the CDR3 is TGTGCCAGCAGTTACCCCCTAGCGGGAGATTCAGTCTACGAGCAGTACTTC.

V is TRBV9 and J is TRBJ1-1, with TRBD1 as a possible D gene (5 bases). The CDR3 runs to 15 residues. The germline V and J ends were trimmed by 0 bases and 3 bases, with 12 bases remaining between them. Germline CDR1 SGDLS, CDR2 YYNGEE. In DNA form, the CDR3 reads TGTGCCAGCAGCGTAGCTCAGGGAGTAGACACTGAAGCTTTCTTT. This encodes CASSVAQGVDTEAFF. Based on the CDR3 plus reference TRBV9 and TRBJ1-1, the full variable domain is DSGVTQTPKHLITATGQRVTLRCSPRSGDLSVYWYQQSLDQGLQFLIQYYNGEERAKGNILERFSAQQFPDLHSELNLSSLELGDSALYFCASSVAQGVDTEAFFGQGTRLTVV.

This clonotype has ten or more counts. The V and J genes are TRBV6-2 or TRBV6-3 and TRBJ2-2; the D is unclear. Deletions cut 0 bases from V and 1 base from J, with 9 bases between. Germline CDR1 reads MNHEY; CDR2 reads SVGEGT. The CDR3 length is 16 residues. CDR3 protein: CASSYSITENTGELFF. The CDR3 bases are TGTGCCAGCAGTTACTCGATAACCGAGAACACCGGGGAGCTGTTTTTT.

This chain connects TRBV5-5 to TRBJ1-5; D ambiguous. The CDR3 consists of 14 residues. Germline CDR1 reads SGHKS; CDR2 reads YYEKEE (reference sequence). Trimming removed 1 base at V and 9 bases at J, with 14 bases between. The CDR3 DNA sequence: TGTGCCAGCAGCTTGTACGGGCCGGGGTGGCCCCAGCATTTT. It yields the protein CASSLYGPGWPQHF. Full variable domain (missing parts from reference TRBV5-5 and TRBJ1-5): DAGVTQSPTHLIKTRGQQVTLRCSPISGHKSVSWYQQVLGQGPQFIFQYYEKEERGRGNFPDRFSARQFPNYSSELNVNALLLGDSALYLCASSLYGPGWPQHFGDGTRLSIL.

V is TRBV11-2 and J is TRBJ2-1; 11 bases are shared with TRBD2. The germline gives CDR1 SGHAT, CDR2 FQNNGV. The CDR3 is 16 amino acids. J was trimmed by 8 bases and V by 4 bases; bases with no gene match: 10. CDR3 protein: CASSYDSGRALDEQFF. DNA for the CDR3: TGTGCCAGCAGCTATGATAGCGGGAGGGCCTTGGATGAGCAGTTCTTC.

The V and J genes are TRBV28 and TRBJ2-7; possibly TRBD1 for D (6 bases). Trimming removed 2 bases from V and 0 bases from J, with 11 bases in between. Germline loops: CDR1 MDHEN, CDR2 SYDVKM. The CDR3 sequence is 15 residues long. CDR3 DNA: TGTGCCAGCAGTTTACCGGGACATAGCTCCTACGAGCAGTACTTC. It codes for CASSLPGHSSYEQYF.

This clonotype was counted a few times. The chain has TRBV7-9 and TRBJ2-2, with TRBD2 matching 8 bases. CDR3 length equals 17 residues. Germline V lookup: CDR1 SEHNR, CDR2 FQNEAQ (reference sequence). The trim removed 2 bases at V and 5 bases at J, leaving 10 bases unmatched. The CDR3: CASSLSSGRAKTGELFF. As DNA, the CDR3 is TGTGCCAGCAGCTTATCATCCGGGAGGGCCAAGACCGGGGAGCTGTTTTTT. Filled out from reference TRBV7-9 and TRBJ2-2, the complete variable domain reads DTGVSQNPRHKITKRGQNVTFRCDPISEHNRLYWYRQTLGQGPEFLTYFQNEAQLEKSRLLSDRFSAERPKGSFSTLEIQRTEQGDSAMYLCASSLSSGRAKTGELFFGEGSRLTVL.

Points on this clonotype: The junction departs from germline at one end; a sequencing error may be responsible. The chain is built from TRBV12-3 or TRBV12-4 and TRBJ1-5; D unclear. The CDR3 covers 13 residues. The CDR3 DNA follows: TGTGCCAGCGGTTTGGGTAAGAATCAGCCCCAGCATTTT. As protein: CASGLGKNQPQHF.

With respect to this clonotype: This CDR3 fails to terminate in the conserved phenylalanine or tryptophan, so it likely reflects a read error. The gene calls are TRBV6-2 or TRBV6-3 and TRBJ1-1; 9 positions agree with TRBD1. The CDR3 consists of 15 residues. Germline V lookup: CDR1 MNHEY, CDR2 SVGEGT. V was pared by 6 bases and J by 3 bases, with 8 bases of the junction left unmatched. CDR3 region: CASRRPGQGDTEAFS. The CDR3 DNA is TGTGCCAGCAGGCGACCGGGACAGGGAGACACTGAAGCTTTCTCT.

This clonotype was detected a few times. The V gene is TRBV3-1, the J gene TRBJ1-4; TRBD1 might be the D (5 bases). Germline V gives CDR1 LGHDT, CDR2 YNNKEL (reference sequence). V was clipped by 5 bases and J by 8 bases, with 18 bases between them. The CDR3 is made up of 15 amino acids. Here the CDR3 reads CASSNRDPGREKLFF. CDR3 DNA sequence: TGTGCCAGCAGCAACCGGGACCCCGGTAGGGAAAAACTGTTTTTT.

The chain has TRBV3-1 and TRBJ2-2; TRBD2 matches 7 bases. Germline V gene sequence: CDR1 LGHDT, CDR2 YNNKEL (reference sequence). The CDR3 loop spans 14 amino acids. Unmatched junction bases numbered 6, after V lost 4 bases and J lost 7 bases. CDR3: CASSRGGAGGELFF. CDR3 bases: TGTGCCAGCAGCCGGGGGGGTGCCGGCGGGGAGCTGTTTTTT.

CDR3 DNA sequence: TGTGCCAGCAGCTTAGTTCGGTCTGACGAGCAGTACTTC. This codes for CASSLVRSDEQYF. The V gene is TRBV7-9, the J gene TRBJ2-7; the D is unclear. Germline V lookup: CDR1 SEHNR, CDR2 FQNEAQ (reference sequence). This CDR3 is built from 13 residues. The V end lost 1 base, the J end lost 5 bases, and 9 bases lay between the germline ends.

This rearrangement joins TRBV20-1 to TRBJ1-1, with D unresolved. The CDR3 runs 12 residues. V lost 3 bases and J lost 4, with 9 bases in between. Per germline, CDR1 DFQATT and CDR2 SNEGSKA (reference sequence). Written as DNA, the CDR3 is TGCAGTGCTAGGCGGGTGGGCACTGAAGCTTTCTTT. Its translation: CSARRVGTEAFF.

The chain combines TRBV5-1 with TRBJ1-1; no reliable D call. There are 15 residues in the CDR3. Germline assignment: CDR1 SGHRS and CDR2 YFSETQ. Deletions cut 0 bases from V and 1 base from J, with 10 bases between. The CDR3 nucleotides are TGCGCCAGCAGCTTGGGCGGCAGCGAGAACACTGAAGCTTTCTTT. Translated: CASSLGGSENTEAFF.

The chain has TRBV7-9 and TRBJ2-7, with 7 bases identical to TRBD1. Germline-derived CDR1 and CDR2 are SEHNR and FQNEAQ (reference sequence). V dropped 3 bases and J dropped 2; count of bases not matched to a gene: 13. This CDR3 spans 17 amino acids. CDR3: CASSFLTPGTATYEQYF. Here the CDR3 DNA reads TGTGCCAGCAGCTTCTTGACCCCAGGGACAGCAACCTACGAGCAGTACTTC.